These 26 T cell receptor beta chains were sequenced from one sample in a study of early T cells in non-severe SARS-CoV-2 infection. A single record per CDR3 protein comes from TCRdb applying MiXCR to the 5' RACE reads. Of 74,000 or so distinct CDR3 sequences listed, roughly 12% are singletons. Sequences were obtained from whole blood. The receptors come from an adult who was a healthcare worker with PCR-confirmed SARS-CoV-2 infection or an uninfected control (not recorded which).

The V gene is TRBV6-2 or TRBV6-3, the J gene TRBJ2-5; D may match TRBD1 or TRBD2 (5 bases each). This CDR3 contains 15 residues. The V gene's germline CDR1 is MNHEY and CDR2 SVGEGT. Trimming removed 0 bases from V and 7 bases from J, with 15 bases in between. CDR3 DNA: TGTGCCAGCAGTTACTCGGGGACCTGGATGGGGACCCAGTACTTC. It is translated as CASSYSGTWMGTQYF.

This clonotype was observed at least ten times. V and J are TRBV6-5 and TRBJ2-1; D call uncertain. V lost 4 bases to trimming and J lost 5 bases, with 6 bases between them. Germline V lookup: CDR1 MNHEY, CDR2 SVGAGI. The CDR3 extends over 12 amino acids. CDR3 sequence (DNA): TGTGCCAGCAGTTCCCGGGACAATGAGCAGTTCTTC. Protein product: CASSSRDNEQFF.

The V call is TRBV7-9, the J call TRBJ1-2, with D uncertain. Germline V gene lookup returns CDR1 SEHNR and CDR2 FQNEAQ (reference sequence). The CDR3 consists of 16 residues. Trimming stripped 5 bases from V and 0 bases from J, with 16 bases between. CDR3 in amino acids: CASSPFFRGTNYGYTF. CDR3 DNA: TGTGCCAGCAGCCCCTTCTTCCGGGGTACTAACTATGGCTACACCTTC.

This clonotype was seen repeatedly, ten times or more. This sequence joins TRBV19 and TRBJ2-3, with TRBD2 identical over 9 bases. CDR1 is LNHDA and CDR2 is SQIVND in the germline V gene (reference sequence). This CDR3 has 16 residues. V lost 6 bases to trimming and J lost 0 bases; unmatched junction nucleotides: 7. The CDR3 region is CASRGTSLPSTDTQYF. The DNA of the CDR3 is TGTGCCAGTAGGGGGACTAGCCTTCCTAGCACAGATACGCAGTATTTT. The full variable domain, rest sourced from reference TRBV19 and TRBJ2-3, is DGGITQSPKYLFRKEGQNVTLSCEQNLNHDAMYWYRQDPGQGLRLIYYSQIVNDFQKGDIAEGYSVSREKKESFPLTVTSAQKNPTAFYLCASRGTSLPSTDTQYFGPGTRLTVL.

This clonotype was counted at least ten times. J is TRBJ1-1 and V is TRBV28; 8 bases line up with TRBD1. In germline, CDR1 is MDHEN, CDR2 SYDVKM. The CDR3 loop spans 13 amino acids. Trimming took 6 bases from V and 7 from J; bases not matched to a gene: 7. DNA for the CDR3: TGTGCCAGCAGGGATACAGGGGGGGGTGAAGCTTTCTTT. Translated: CASRDTGGGEAFF.

The chain is built from TRBV6-6 and TRBJ2-2; a weak D match, TRBD1 (6 bases). The CDR3 has 19 residues. Germline loops: CDR1 MNHNY, CDR2 SVGAGI (reference sequence). With 1 base removed from V and 3 bases from J, the gap between germline ends came to 21 bases. CDR3 in DNA: TGTGCCAGCAGTTACTTTCCAGGGGAGAGCAGTCGTGACACCGGGGAGCTGTTTTTT. Translated: CASSYFPGESSRDTGELFF.

This chain joins TRBV29-1 and TRBJ2-5, with a possible D match to TRBD2 (6 bases). V lost 6 bases and J 4 bases, leaving 15 bases between the germline ends. Germline V CDR1 and CDR2: SQVTM, ANQGSEA. This CDR3 has 13 amino acids. CDR3 region: CSVAGDWGETQYF. The DNA for the CDR3 is TGCAGCGTCGCTGGGGACTGGGGAGAGACCCAGTACTTC. The full variable domain, its missing parts supplied by reference TRBV29-1 and TRBJ2-5, is SAVISQKPSRDICQRGTSLTIQCQVDSQVTMMFWYRQQPGQSLTLIATANQGSEATYESGFVIDKFPISRPNLTFSTLTVSNMSPEDSSIYLCSVAGDWGETQYFGPGTRLLVL.

CDR3 in DNA: TGTGCCAGCAGCCCCCAGACTAGCGGGAGGACAGAGACCCAGTACTTC. Its translation: CASSPQTSGRTETQYF. The chain is built from TRBV3-1 and TRBJ2-5; 13 bases are a match to TRBD2. This CDR3 is built from 16 residues. V shed 4 bases and J 4 bases; nucleotides not matched to a gene: 6. Germline-derived CDR1 and CDR2 are LGHDT and YNNKEL (reference sequence).

This clonotype was observed many times. The chain uses TRBV7-2 and TRBJ2-5, with TRBD2 matching 8 bases. Losses at the gene ends were 2 bases for V and 4 bases for J; bases not matched to a gene: 6. CDR1 is SGHTA, CDR2 FQGNSA, per germline. This CDR3 spans 15 amino acids. CDR3 DNA sequence: TGTGCCAGCAGCTTATATAGCGGGGAGGCAGAGACCCAGTACTTC. Encoded protein: CASSLYSGEAETQYF. Full variable domain (outside the CDR3, taken from reference TRBV7-2 and TRBJ2-5): GAGVSQSPSNKVTEKGKDVELRCDPISGHTALYWYRQSLGQGLEFLIYFQGNSAPDKSGLPSDRFSAERTGGSVSTLTIQRTQQEDSAVYLCASSLYSGEAETQYFGPGTRLLVL.

A few counts support this clonotype. The chain employs TRBV29-1 and TRBJ2-2; D might be TRBD1 (6 bases). The CDR3 runs 14 residues. Germline values: CDR1 SQVTM, CDR2 ANQGSEA. Trimming took 4 bases from V and 0 from J, leaving 9 bases between them. CDR3 region: CSVAGQANTGELFF. The CDR3 nucleotides read TGCAGCGTTGCGGGACAAGCGAACACCGGGGAGCTGTTTTTT.

This chain connects TRBV6-5 to TRBJ2-3, with D possibly matching TRBD2 (5 bases). Germline V gene sequence: CDR1 MNHEY, CDR2 SVGAGI. The CDR3 covers 13 residues. Trimming removed 6 bases from V and 8 bases from J, with 15 bases in between. CDR3 nucleotides: TGTGCCAGCAGCCTACGGGGAGAAGCTACGCAGTATTTT. It is translated as CASSLRGEATQYF.

This chain uses TRBV29-1 with TRBJ2-5; D gene unclear. In germline, CDR1 is SQVTM, CDR2 ANQGSEA. Trimming shortened V by 5 bases and J by 4 bases, and 5 bases separated the two germline ends. The CDR3 runs to 10 residues. The CDR3 nucleotides are TGCAGCGTTCTCGGAGAGACCCAGTACTTC. This gives the protein CSVLGETQYF.

V gene TRBV29-1 combines with J gene TRBJ2-1; D might be TRBD2 (5 bases). V was trimmed by 7 bases and J by 8 bases, leaving 9 bases between them. In germline, CDR1 is SQVTM, CDR2 ANQGSEA. This CDR3 region has 10 residues. CDR3 nucleotides: TGCAGCGCGCGAGGGTATGAGCAGTTCTTC. As protein: CSARGYEQFF.

This clonotype appeared many times. This chain connects TRBV6-5 to TRBJ2-7; D gene ambiguous. Deletions cut 1 base from V and 7 bases from J, with 11 bases between. Germline V gives CDR1 MNHEY, CDR2 SVGAGI. The length of the CDR3 is 13 residues. DNA for the CDR3: TGTGCCAGCAGTTACTTCCCGGACGGGGAGCAGTACTTC. The encoded protein is CASSYFPDGEQYF.

This clonotype occurred many times. The chain links TRBV18 to TRBJ1-3; D unresolved. V lost 5 bases and J lost 4, with 12 bases in between. The CDR3 covers 14 residues. Germline lookup yields CDR1 KGHSH and CDR2 LQKENI. The CDR3 sequence is CASSADRGGNTIYF. The CDR3 region has the DNA TGTGCCAGCTCAGCAGACCGTGGCGGAAACACCATATATTTT.

The table lists this clonotype with many counts. The chain recombines TRBV7-8 with TRBJ2-3; 11 bases agree with TRBD2. The length of the CDR3 is 15 residues. The germline gives CDR1 SGHVS, CDR2 FQNEAQ. V lost 5 bases to trimming and J lost 4 bases; unmatched junction nucleotides: 5. The CDR3 DNA is TGTGCCAGCAGCCATAGCGGGAGGGACCCAGATACGCAGTATTTT. Amino acids: CASSHSGRDPDTQYF.

This clonotype appeared a few times. The CDR3 nucleotides read TGCGCCAGCAGCCAACAAAGACTAGCCTACAATGAGCAGTTCTTC. Protein sequence: CASSQQRLAYNEQFF. The chain has TRBV4-1 and TRBJ2-1; possible D gene TRBD2, 6 bases. This CDR3 region has 15 residues. V lost 2 bases and J 2 bases, leaving 10 bases between the germline ends. Per the germline V gene, CDR1 is MGHRA and CDR2 is YSYEKL.

This clonotype came up many times. This chain uses TRBV6-2 or TRBV6-3 with TRBJ2-2; D gene ambiguous. The V gene lost 3 bases and the J gene lost 11 bases, with 10 bases spanning the gap. Germline V CDR1 and CDR2: MNHEY, SVGEGT. CDR3 length equals 12 residues. The chain's CDR3 is CASSYSRQELFF. Written as DNA, the CDR3 is TGTGCCAGCAGTTATTCGAGACAAGAGCTGTTTTTT.

A few counts support this clonotype. The gene calls are TRBV3-2 and TRBJ1-6; the table's D call, TRBD1, has no DNA check behind it. TRBV3-2 is a pseudogene. This CDR3 has 18 residues. The CDR3 DNA follows: TGTGCCAGCAGCCAAGAAGGGGGGGCAGGGAGACTTTATTCACCCCTCCACTTT. Translated, it gives CASSQEGGAGRLYSPLHF.

Many counts were recorded for this clonotype. This chain joins TRBV3-1 and TRBJ1-5; D is ambiguous. Trimming pared 0 bases from V and 7 bases from J, leaving 7 bases between. CDR3 length: 13 residues. Germline V CDR1 and CDR2: LGHDT, YNNKEL (reference sequence). The CDR3 is CASSQELNQPQHF. The CDR3 bases are TGTGCCAGCAGCCAAGAGCTAAACCAGCCCCAGCATTTT.

This clonotype came up a few times. The chain joins TRBV6-1 to TRBJ2-2; 9 nucleotides agree with TRBD2. With 8 bases clipped from V and 5 bases from J, the junction kept 6 bases outside the gene matches. Germline CDR1 reads MNHNS; CDR2 reads SASEGT. The CDR3 has 14 residues. DNA of the CDR3: TGTGCCAGCGCTAGCGGGATGTATACCGGGGAGCTGTTTTTT. Translation: CASASGMYTGELFF.

V gene TRBV12-3 or TRBV12-4 combines with J gene TRBJ2-3; perhaps TRBD2 as D (7 bases). The CDR3 totals 16 residues. V was pared by 6 bases and J by 1 base, with 17 bases between. The CDR3 DNA is TGTGCCAGCAGCCTGGGGGGGGCGCCTCGCACAGATACGCAGTATTTT. It yields the protein CASSLGGAPRTDTQYF.

The table lists this clonotype with many counts. The chain is built from TRBV29-1 and TRBJ2-1, with 10 nucleotides matching TRBD1. Germline CDR1 reads SQVTM; CDR2 reads ANQGSEA. V was clipped by 1 base and J by 7 bases; unmatched bases: 4. There are 14 residues in the CDR3. The CDR3 nucleotides are TGCAGCGTTGAAGGGGGGACAGGGGAAAATGAGCAGTTCTTC. Protein sequence: CSVEGGTGENEQFF.

This clonotype has a count of ten or more. The chain employs TRBV29-1 and TRBJ1-1; 9 nucleotides line up with TRBD1. V shed 7 bases, J shed 3 bases, and the junction held 3 bases outside the gene matches. The germline gives CDR1 SQVTM, CDR2 ANQGSEA. CDR3 length equals 12 residues. This CDR3 reads CSADRGDTEAFF. In DNA form, the CDR3 reads TGCAGCGCTGACAGGGGGGACACTGAAGCTTTCTTT.

The chain couples TRBV5-1 to TRBJ2-2; possibly TRBD1 for D (5 bases). The length of the CDR3 is 14 residues. Per germline, CDR1 SGHRS and CDR2 YFSETQ. With 0 bases removed from V and 7 bases from J, the gap between germline ends came to 10 bases. CDR3 in amino acids: CASSLGQPVGELFF. The CDR3 region has the DNA TGCGCCAGCAGCTTGGGACAGCCGGTCGGGGAGCTGTTTTTT.

The chain recombines TRBV6-4 with TRBJ1-6, with D possibly matching TRBD1 (6 bases). Germline V CDR1 and CDR2: MRHNA, SNTAGT. The length of the CDR3 is 14 residues. The germline V and J ends were trimmed by 4 bases and 10 bases, with 14 bases remaining between them. CDR3 coding DNA: TGTGCCAGCAGTGGGGGCCAGGGGAGGTCACCCCTCCACTTT. Translation: CASSGGQGRSPLHF.